This T cell receptor (beta chain) was recorded in a study of shared clonotypes between healthy human individuals. Findings of the study overall: A handful of donors held approximately 4.6% of naive CD4 clonotypes in common. It was the non-shared clonotypes that had lower generation probabilities than clonotypes shared by all four donors.

With respect to this clone: Its antigen is as yet unknown.

V shed 7 bases, J shed 2 bases, and the junction held 14 bases outside the gene matches. CDR1 MDHEN and CDR2 SYDVKM come from the germline V gene. The CDR3 is 16 amino acids. Naive CD8 cells lacked CD45RO, underwent positive selection for CCR7 and left out terminally differentiated effector memory CD45RA+ cells. TCRdb's copy holds only in-frame clones and misses some; the assay was immunoSEQ multiplex PCR. The sample records about 590,000 clones, nearly 97% being singletons. Sequencing was performed on naive CD8+ T cells sorted from blood. The rearrangement joins TRBV28 to TRBJ2-7, with 7 positions matching TRBD1. The sequence was collected from a woman aged 30 to 39 in good health. CDR3 coding DNA: TGTGCCAGCACCCACGGGACAGTCGTTTTACCCTACGAGCAGTACTTC. This encodes CASTHGTVVLPYEQYF.